The entry below gives a single T cell receptor (beta chain) sequence along with its context. Its antigen is still unknown. This sample is part of a study of naive and memory T cell subsets. The beta constant-region primer was an equimolar mix of two oligonucleotides covering TRBC1 and TRBC2. Ligated cDNA was amplified by four rounds of PCR with nested alpha and beta constant-region primers and SP2. MiXCR, run by TCRdb on the UMI-ligation and nested PCR reads, gives a single entry per CDR3 protein. The sample has 130,000 or so distinct CDR3 sequences, 36% seen once. Study results and limitations: The power law exponent of TCR abundance differed between naive and memory cells. No ground truth validated the naive and memory repertoire findings.

This CDR3 has 13 amino acids. The junction had 2 bases not matched to a gene; V was cut back by 4 bases and J by 8 bases. The V gene's germline CDR1 is SGHTA and CDR2 FQGTGA. Sequenced: central memory CD4+ T cells from blood. V usage is TRBV7-3 and J usage is TRBJ2-4; 10 bases map to TRBD1. The clonotype was recovered from a human donor in good health. Written as DNA, the CDR3 is TGTGCCAGCAGCTCGGGACAGGGGTACATTCAGTACTTC. Residues: CASSSGQGYIQYF.